The source of this T cell receptor (beta chain) is a study of T cell clonality in common variable immunodeficiency. The study, taken as a whole, reports: Reportedly, TCR beta sequences from common variable immunodeficiency showed fewer deletions and N-nucleotide insertions.

CDR3 length: 15 residues. CDR1 and CDR2 from the germline V gene are ENHRY and SYGVKD. V lost 0 bases and J 4 bases, leaving 12 bases between the germline ends. Assay used: immunoSEQ multiplex PCR; TCRdb lists only in-frame clones, some missing. This sample has approximately 44,000 clones, each found more than once. This clone was observed many times. Its target is unknown. The CDR3 end falls 3 residues outside the read, so it is completed with the germline J gene. The sequence derives from a person aged 18-69 years in good health. The sequenced sample consisted of peripheral blood mononuclear cells. The gene calls are TRBV10-3 and TRBJ1-2, with D unresolved. CDR3 sequence reads: CAISESTGLPYGYTF. The CDR3 DNA, read in part, is TGTGCCATCAGTGAGTCGACTGGACTCCCCTATGGC.